Listed here are 10 T cell receptor beta chains from one sample, sequenced in a study of T cell responses to AZD1222 COVID-19 vaccine. The data were produced by immunoSEQ multiplex PCR, yet TCRdb's version contains in-frame clones alone and is incomplete. The table lists over 100,000 clones, 70% to 90% of them singletons. The source material was peripheral blood, sampled on day 0 of AZD1222 vaccination. All receptors come from an adult in good health.

This chain joins TRBV7-2 and TRBJ1-1; D gene ambiguous. The V end was cut by 3 bases, the J end by 11 bases, with 22 bases between. The CDR3 runs 15 residues. Germline V gene lookup returns CDR1 SGHTA and CDR2 FQGNSA. CDR3: CASSLFPALDDGAFF. The CDR3 DNA follows: TGTGCCAGCAGCTTGTTCCCCGCCCTTGACGATGGGGCTTTCTTT.

The chain is built from TRBV6-2 or TRBV6-3 and TRBJ2-1; 8 bases agree with TRBD1. Losses at the gene ends were 2 bases for V and 4 bases for J; bases not matched to a gene: 7. The CDR3 spans 16 residues. Germline loops: CDR1 MNHEY, CDR2 SVGEGT. CDR3 region: CASSYLAGGLYNEQFF. In DNA form, the CDR3 reads TGTGCCAGCAGTTACCTCGCAGGGGGCCTTTACAATGAGCAGTTCTTC.

The chain is built from TRBV7-6 and TRBJ1-5; weak D call: TRBD1 (5 bases). With 5 bases removed from V and 1 base from J, the gap between germline ends came to 12 bases. CDR3 size: 15 residues. Germline V gene lookup returns CDR1 SGHVS and CDR2 FNYEAQ. The CDR3 DNA follows: TGTGCCAGCAGCCCACAGGAAGGGAGCAATCAGCCCCAGCATTTT. Its protein product is CASSPQEGSNQPQHF.

The chain joins TRBV13 to TRBJ1-2; D uncertain. CDR1 and CDR2 from the germline V gene are PRHDT and FYEKMQ (reference sequence). CDR3 length: 14 amino acids. Trimming took 2 bases from V and 2 from J, leaving 9 bases between them. DNA of the CDR3: TGTGCCAGCAGCTTATTGGGTGGCAACTATGGCTACACCTTC. Residues: CASSLLGGNYGYTF.

The chain joins TRBV5-6 to TRBJ2-6; D is unclear. The V and J ends lost 6 bases and 0 bases respectively, with 10 bases between them. From germline, CDR1 is SGHDT and CDR2 YYEEEE. The CDR3 extends over 15 amino acids. The CDR3 sequence is CASTQYSSGANVLTF. In DNA, the CDR3 is TGTGCCAGCACACAGTACAGCTCTGGGGCCAACGTCCTGACTTTC.

The chain carries TRBV3-1 (or the pseudogene TRBV3-2) and TRBJ2-2; D may be TRBD2 (6 bases). Deletions cut 2 bases from V and 4 bases from J, with 11 bases between. The germline CDR1 and CDR2 sequences are LGHDT and YNNKEL (reference sequence). This CDR3 is 15 amino acids long. Written as DNA, the CDR3 is TGTGCCAGCAGCCAACCGAACGGGGGCACCGGGGAGCTGTTTTTT. It specifies CASSQPNGGTGELFF.

The chain uses TRBV10-3 and TRBJ1-5; 7 positions agree with TRBD1. The CDR3 runs 15 residues. CDR1 and CDR2 from the germline V gene are ENHRY and SYGVKD. V was pared by 4 bases and J by 2 bases, with 5 bases of the junction left unmatched. The CDR3 DNA reads as TGTGCCATCAGTGCGACCGGGACAGGCAATCAGCCCCAGCATTTT. This sequence encodes CAISATGTGNQPQHF.

This sequence joins TRBV2 and TRBJ1-2; D is uncertain. This CDR3 contains 11 residues. Between the trimmed V and J ends, which lost 5 bases and 6 bases, there was a span of 7 bases. Germline loops: CDR1 SNHLY, CDR2 FYNNEI. The CDR3 region has the DNA TGTGCCAGCAGTCCCTTCGATGGCTACACCTTC. Protein sequence: CASSPFDGYTF.

The CDR3 region has the DNA TGTGCCAGCAGCTTGGGTCGGGGTAGCAATCAGCCCCAGCATTTT. As protein: CASSLGRGSNQPQHF. The rearrangement uses TRBV5-5 and TRBJ1-5; no reliable D call. The germline V and J ends were trimmed by 0 bases and 0 bases, with 7 bases remaining between them. Germline values: CDR1 SGHKS, CDR2 YYEKEE (reference sequence). The CDR3 consists of 15 residues.

The chain combines TRBV4-3 with TRBJ2-5; TRBD2 might be the D (6 bases). Germline values: CDR1 LGHNA, CDR2 YSLEER. This CDR3 spans 18 amino acids. V shed 4 bases and J shed 2 bases, with 23 bases lying between them. In DNA form, the CDR3 reads TGCGCCAGCAGCCCGTCCTGGACTATAACGGGGAAACAAGAGACCCAGTACTTC. Translation gives CASSPSWTITGKQETQYF.